These 5 T cell receptor beta chains were all obtained from the same sample, sequenced in a study of blood T cells in healthy people across ages. Combining a sample-barcoded 5' primer with a J-beta primer mix, a second PCR ran for roughly 6 to 11 cycles. TCRdb reprocessed the 5' RACE reads with MiXCR, giving one entry per CDR3 protein. This table holds 1.5 million to 2 million distinct CDR3 sequences, approximately 50% found once. Sequences were obtained from blood. The receptors originated from a woman aged 40 to 50 in good health.

The chain combines TRBV5-6 with TRBJ2-1, with D possibly matching TRBD1 (5 bases). The last part of the DNA fits TRBJ2-7 better; the J call may be wrong. The germline CDR1 and CDR2 sequences are SGHDT and YYEEEE. This CDR3 spans 16 amino acids. Here the CDR3 DNA reads TGTGCCAGCAGCCCAAGACAGTCCGAGGCCTACAATGAGCAGTACTTC. It is translated as CASSPRQSEAYNEQYF.

This clonotype occurred a few times. The chain recombines TRBV2 with TRBJ2-3; TRBD1 matches at 8 bases. There are 16 residues in the CDR3. Losses at the gene ends were 6 bases for V and 2 bases for J; bases not matched to a gene: 10. The germline V gene has CDR1 SNHLY and CDR2 FYNNEI. CDR3 nucleotide sequence: TGTGCCAGCAGGACGACCGGACAGGGATACACAGATACGCAGTATTTT. It translates to CASRTTGQGYTDTQYF.

This chain uses TRBV20-1 with TRBJ2-1, with TRBD2 identical over 9 bases. V lost 3 bases to trimming and J lost 13 bases; unmatched junction nucleotides: 13. CDR3 size: 14 residues. The germline V gene encodes CDR1 DFQATT and CDR2 SNEGSKA (reference sequence). The DNA of the CDR3 is TGCAGTGCTAGTACAGGGACTAGCTATGACGGACAGTTCTTC. Translated: CSASTGTSYDGQFF.

CDR3 sequence: CASSPLGGREEKLFF. CDR3 in DNA: TGTGCCAGCAGCCCGCTTGGGGGGAGGGAAGAAAAACTGTTTTTT. The chain carries TRBV12-3 or TRBV12-4 and TRBJ1-4, with a weak D call TRBD1 (5 bases). V lost 6 bases and J lost 8, with 19 bases in between. The CDR3 is 15 amino acids.

This chain joins TRBV20-1 and TRBJ2-1; 10 bases match TRBD2. The V segment lost 6 bases and the J segment 9 bases; nucleotides outside the gene matches: 14. The CDR3 extends over 15 amino acids. CDR1 and CDR2 from the germline V gene are DFQATT and SNEGSKA (reference sequence). Here the CDR3 reads CSATAGGPTYGEQFF. CDR3 in DNA: TGCAGTGCAACAGCGGGGGGGCCCACTTACGGTGAGCAGTTCTTC.